The sequence of this TCR beta chain was determined in a study of blood T cells in healthy people across ages. Study conclusions and caveats: Higher diversity, along with more naive CD4+ cells, distinguished long-lived donors from aged donors.

Concerning this clonotype itself: No antigen is known for it. The junction does not match germline at one end; this may be a read error.

CDR3 size: 13 residues. Germline CDR1 and CDR2: ENHRY and SYGVKD. Alongside a J-beta primer mix, a sample-barcoded 5' primer served in a second PCR lasting about 6 to 12 cycles. TCRdb reprocessed the 5' RACE reads with MiXCR, giving one entry per CDR3 protein. The table shows approximately 780,000 distinct CDR3 sequences, with roughly 24% occurring only once. The data were also submitted as part of a second study, on T cells of mothers and their children.

The sequence derives from a boy younger than 18 in good health. This chain joins TRBV10-3 and TRBJ2-2; D is perhaps TRBD1 or TRBD2 (5 bases each). Sequencing was done on a sample of blood. CDR3 sequence reads: CAINEGKSGELFF. In DNA form, the CDR3 reads TGTGCCATCAATGAGGGGAAGAGCGGGGAGCTGTTTTTT.